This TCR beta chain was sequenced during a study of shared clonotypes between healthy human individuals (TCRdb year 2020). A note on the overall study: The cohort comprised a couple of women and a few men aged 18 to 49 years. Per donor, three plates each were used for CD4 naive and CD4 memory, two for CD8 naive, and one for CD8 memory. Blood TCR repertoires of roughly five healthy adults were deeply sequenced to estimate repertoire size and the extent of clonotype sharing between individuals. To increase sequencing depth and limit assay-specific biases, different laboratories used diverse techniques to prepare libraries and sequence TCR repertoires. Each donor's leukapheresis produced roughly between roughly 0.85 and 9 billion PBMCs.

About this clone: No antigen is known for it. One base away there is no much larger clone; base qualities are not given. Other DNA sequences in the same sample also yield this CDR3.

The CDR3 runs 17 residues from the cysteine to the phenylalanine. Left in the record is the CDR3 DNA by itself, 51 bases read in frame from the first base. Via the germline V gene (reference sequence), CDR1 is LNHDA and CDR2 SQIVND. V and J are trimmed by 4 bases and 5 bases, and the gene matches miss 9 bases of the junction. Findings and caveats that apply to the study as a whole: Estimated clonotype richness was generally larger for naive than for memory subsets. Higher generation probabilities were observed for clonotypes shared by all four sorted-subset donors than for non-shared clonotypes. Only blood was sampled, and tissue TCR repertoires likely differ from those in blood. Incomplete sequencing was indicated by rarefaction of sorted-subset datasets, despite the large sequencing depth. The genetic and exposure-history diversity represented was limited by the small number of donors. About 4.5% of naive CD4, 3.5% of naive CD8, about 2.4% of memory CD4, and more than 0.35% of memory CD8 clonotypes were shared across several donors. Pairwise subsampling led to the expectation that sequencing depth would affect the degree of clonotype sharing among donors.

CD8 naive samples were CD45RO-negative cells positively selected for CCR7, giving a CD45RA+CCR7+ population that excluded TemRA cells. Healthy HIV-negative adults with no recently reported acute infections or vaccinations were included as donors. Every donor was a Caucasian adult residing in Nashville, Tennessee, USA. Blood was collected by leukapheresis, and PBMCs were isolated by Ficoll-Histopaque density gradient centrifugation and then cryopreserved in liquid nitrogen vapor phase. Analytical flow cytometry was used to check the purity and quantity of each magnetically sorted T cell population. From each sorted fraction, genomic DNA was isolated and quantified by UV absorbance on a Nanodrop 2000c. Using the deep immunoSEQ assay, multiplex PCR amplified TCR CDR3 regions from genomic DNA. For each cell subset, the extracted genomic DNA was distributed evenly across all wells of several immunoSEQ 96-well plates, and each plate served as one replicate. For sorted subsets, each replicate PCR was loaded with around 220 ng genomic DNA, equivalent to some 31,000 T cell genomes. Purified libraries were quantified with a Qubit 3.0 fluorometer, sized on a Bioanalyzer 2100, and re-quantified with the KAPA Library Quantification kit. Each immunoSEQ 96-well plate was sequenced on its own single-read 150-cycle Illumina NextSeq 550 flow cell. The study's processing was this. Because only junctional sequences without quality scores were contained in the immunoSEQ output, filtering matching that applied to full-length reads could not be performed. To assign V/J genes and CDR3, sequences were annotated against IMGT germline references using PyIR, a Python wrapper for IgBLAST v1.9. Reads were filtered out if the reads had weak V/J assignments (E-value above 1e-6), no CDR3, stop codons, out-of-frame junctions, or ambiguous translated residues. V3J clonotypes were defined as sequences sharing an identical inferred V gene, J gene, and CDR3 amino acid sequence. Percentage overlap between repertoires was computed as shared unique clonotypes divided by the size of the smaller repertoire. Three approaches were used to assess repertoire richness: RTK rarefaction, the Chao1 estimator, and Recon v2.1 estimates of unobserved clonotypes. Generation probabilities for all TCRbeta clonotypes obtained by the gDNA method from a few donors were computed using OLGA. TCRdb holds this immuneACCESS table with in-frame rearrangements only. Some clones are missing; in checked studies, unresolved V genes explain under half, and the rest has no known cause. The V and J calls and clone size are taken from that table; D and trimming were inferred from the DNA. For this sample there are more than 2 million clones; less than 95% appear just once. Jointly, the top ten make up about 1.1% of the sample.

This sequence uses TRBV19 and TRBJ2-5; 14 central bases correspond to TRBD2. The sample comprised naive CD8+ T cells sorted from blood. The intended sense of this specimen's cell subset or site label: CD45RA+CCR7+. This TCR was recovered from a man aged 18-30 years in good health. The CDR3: CASSTRLAGGPGETQYF. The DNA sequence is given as TGTGCCAGTAGTACCAGACTAGCGGGAGGGCCAGGGGAGACCCAGTACTTC.